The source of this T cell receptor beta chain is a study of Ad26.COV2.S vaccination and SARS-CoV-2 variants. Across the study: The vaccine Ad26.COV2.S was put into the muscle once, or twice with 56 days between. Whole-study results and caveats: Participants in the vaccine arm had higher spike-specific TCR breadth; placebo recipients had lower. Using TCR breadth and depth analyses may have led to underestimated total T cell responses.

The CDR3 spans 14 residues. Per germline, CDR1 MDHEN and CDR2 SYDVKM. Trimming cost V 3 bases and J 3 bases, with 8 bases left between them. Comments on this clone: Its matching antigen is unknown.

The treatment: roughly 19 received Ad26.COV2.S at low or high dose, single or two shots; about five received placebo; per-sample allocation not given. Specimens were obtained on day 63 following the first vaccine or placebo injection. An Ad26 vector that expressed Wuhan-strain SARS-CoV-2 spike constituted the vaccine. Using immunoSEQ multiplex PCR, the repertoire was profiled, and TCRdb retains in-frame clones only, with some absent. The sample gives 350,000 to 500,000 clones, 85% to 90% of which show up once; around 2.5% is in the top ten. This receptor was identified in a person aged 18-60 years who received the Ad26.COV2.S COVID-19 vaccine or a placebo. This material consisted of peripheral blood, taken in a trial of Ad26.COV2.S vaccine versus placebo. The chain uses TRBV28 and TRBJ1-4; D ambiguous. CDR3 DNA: TGTGCCAGCAGTTTCATACAGTCTAATGAAAAACTGTTTTTT. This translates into CASSFIQSNEKLFF.